Presented here are 4 T cell receptor beta chains from one specimen sequenced in a study of blood T cell repertoires in COVID-19. Profiled with immunoSEQ multiplex PCR; TCRdb holds only in-frame clones, not every one. This table holds 120,000 or so clones, about 80% found once. Specimen: peripheral blood. The receptors shown here come from a human donor in a cohort sampled during active COVID-19.

The V gene is TRBV28, the J gene TRBJ1-1, with TRBD1 as a possible D gene (5 bases). Germline assignment: CDR1 MDHEN and CDR2 SYDVKM. The CDR3 is made up of 17 amino acids. V was shortened by 5 bases and J by 0 bases, with 19 bases between the two germline ends. CDR3 protein: CASSPRRGIGVNTEAFF. The CDR3 coding sequence is TGTGCCAGCAGTCCACGAAGAGGCATAGGGGTGAACACTGAAGCTTTCTTT.

The rearrangement links TRBV18 to TRBJ2-2, with TRBD1 identical over 10 bases. Germline loops: CDR1 KGHSH, CDR2 LQKENI. V lost 4 bases to trimming and J lost 0 bases; unmatched junction nucleotides: 11. This CDR3 contains 19 residues. CDR3 nucleotides: TGTGCCAGCTCACGGACACACCCGGGACAGGGGCCGAACACCGGGGAGCTGTTTTTT. The encoded protein is CASSRTHPGQGPNTGELFF. Full variable domain (rest looked up from reference TRBV18 and TRBJ2-2): NAGVMQNPRHLVRRRGQEARLRCSPMKGHSHVYWYRQLPEEGLKFMVYLQKENIIDESGMPKERFSAEFPKEGPSILRIQQVVRGDSAAYFCASSRTHPGQGPNTGELFFGEGSRLTVL.

This sequence joins TRBV12-3 or TRBV12-4 and TRBJ2-1, with D perhaps matching TRBD2 (5 bases). Trimming removed 3 bases from V and 8 bases from J, with 8 bases in between. The CDR3 spans 12 residues. CDR3 region: CASSFGRDEQFF. The CDR3 nucleotides are TGTGCCAGCAGTTTCGGGCGGGATGAGCAGTTCTTC.

The chain joins TRBV6-5 to TRBJ1-5; D is perhaps TRBD1 (6 bases). This CDR3 spans 13 amino acids. Germline CDR1 is MNHEY and CDR2 is SVGAGI. Trimming cost V 5 bases and J 4 bases, with 9 bases left between them. The CDR3 here is CASSPTGNQPQHF. The DNA for the CDR3 is TGTGCCAGCAGTCCCACAGGGAATCAGCCCCAGCATTTT.